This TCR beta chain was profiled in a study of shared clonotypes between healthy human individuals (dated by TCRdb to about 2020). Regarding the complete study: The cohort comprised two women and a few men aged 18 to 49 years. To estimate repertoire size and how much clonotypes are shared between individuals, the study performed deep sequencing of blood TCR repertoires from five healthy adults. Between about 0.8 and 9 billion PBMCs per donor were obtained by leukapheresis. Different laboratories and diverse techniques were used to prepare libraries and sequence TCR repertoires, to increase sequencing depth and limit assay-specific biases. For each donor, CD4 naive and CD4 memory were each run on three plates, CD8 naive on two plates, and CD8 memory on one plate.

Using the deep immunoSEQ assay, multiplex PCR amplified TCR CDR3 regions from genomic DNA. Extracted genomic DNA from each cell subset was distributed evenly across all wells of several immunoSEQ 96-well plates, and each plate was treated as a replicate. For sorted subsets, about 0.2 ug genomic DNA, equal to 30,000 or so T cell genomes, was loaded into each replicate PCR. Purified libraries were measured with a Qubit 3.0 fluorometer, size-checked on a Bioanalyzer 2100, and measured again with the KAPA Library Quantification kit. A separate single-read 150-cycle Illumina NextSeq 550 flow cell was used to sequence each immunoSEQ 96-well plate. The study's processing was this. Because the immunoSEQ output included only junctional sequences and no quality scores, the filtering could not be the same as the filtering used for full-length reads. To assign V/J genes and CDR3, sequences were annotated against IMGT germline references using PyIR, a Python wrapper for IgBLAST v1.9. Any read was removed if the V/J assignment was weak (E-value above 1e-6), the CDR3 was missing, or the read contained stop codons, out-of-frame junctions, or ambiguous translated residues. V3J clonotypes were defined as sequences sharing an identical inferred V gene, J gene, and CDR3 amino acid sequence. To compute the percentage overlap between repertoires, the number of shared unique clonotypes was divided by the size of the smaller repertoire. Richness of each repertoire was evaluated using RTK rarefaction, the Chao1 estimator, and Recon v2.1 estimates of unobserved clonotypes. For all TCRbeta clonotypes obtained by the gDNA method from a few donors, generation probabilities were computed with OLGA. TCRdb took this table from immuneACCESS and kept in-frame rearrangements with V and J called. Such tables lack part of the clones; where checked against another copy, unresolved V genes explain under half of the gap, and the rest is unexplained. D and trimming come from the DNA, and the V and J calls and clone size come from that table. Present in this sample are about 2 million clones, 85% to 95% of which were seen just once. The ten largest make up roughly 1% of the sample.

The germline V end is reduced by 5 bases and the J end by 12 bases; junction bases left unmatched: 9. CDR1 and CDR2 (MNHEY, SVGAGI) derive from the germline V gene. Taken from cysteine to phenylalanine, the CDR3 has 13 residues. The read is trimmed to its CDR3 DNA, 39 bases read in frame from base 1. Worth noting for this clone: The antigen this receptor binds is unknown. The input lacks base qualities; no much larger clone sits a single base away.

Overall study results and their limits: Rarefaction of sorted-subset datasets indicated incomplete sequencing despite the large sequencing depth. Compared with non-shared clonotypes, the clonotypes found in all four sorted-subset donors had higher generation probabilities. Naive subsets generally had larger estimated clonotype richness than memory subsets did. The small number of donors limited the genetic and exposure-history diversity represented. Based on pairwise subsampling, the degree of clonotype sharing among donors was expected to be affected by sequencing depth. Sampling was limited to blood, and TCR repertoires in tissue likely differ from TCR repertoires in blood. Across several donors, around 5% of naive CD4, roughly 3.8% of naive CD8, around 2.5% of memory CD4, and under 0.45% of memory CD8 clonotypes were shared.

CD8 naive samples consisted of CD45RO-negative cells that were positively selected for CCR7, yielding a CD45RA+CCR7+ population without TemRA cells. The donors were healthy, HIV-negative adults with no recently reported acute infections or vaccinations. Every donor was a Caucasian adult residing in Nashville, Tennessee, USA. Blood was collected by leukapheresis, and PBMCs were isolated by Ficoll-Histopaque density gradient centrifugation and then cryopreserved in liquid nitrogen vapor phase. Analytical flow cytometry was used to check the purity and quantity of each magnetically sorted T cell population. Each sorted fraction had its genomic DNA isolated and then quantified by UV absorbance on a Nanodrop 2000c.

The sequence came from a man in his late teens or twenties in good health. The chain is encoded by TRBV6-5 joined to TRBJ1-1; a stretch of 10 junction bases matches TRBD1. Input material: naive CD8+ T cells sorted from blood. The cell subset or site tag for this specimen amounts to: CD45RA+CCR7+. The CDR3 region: CASSPGQGVSPFF. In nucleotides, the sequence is TGTGCCAGCAGTCCAGGACAGGGGGTCAGTCCTTTCTTT.